This paragraph reports one T cell receptor beta chain. The data belong to a study of T-cell reconstitution after alpha-beta-depleted transplantation in children. The library targeted TCRbeta and was prepared with unique molecular identifiers. TCRdb used MiXCR to reprocess the PCR reads, holding one entry per CDR3 protein. The data hold fewer than 450,000 distinct CDR3 sequences, with about a sixth observed a single time. Trimming took 5 bases from V and 2 from J, leaving 12 bases between them. The CDR3 is 14 residues long. Germline V gene lookup returns CDR1 SGHTA and CDR2 FQGNSA. This sequence joins TRBV7-2 and TRBJ2-5; D gene unclear. This TCR came from a male patient between 2 and 10 years old who had a stem cell transplant for acute lymphoblastic leukemia, so the T cells may come from the graft donor. Source: PBMCs, mostly from graft donor cells, taken 360 days after TCRalphabeta/CD19-depleted stem cell transplant. The CDR3 DNA reads TGTGCCAGCAGCCCCCGCGGCGTACAAGAGACCCAGTACTTC. Translation: CASSPRGVQETQYF.